This T cell receptor (beta chain) was profiled in a study of shared clonotypes between healthy human individuals. Study-level findings and limits: Generation of non-shared clonotypes was less probable than generation of clonotypes shared by all four donors.

Assay used: immunoSEQ multiplex PCR; TCRdb lists only in-frame clones, some missing. Of approximately 980,000 clones listed, over 60% are singletons. This clone was seen only a few times. Its matching antigen is unknown. Germline V gene lookup returns CDR1 SGDLS and CDR2 YYNGEE. V lost 3 bases, J lost 0 bases, and 13 bases lay in between. This CDR3 is built from 15 residues. Recent vaccinations or acute infections were absent in the healthy HIV-negative adult donors. Sequencing was carried out using memory CD4+ T cells sorted from blood. Sample subset: CD45RA-negative fraction. The rearrangement uses TRBV9 and TRBJ2-7; D may be TRBD1 or TRBD2 (6 bases each). The receptor was isolated from a man between 18 and 29 years old in good health. The CDR3 bases are TGTGCCAGCAGCGCCGAAGGGGGGAACTCCTACGAGCAGTACTTC. Amino acids: CASSAEGGNSYEQYF.